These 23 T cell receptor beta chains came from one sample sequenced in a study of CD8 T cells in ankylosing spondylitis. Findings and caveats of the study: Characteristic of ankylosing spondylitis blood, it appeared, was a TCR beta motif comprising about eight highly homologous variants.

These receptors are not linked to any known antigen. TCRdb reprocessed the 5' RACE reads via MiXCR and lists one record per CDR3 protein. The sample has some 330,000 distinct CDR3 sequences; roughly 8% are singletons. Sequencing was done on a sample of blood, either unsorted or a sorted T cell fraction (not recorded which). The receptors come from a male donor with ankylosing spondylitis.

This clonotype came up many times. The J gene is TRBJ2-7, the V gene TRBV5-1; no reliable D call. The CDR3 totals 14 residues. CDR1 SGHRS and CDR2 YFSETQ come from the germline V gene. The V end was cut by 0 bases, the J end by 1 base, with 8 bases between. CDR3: CASSLDPQSYEQYF. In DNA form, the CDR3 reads TGCGCCAGCAGCTTGGACCCCCAATCCTACGAGCAGTACTTC.

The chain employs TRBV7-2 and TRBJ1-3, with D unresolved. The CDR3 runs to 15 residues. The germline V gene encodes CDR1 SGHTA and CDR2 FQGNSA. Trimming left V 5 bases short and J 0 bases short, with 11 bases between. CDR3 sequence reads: CASSPGPHSGNTIYF. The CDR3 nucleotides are TGTGCCAGCAGCCCCGGGCCGCACTCTGGAAACACCATATATTTT.

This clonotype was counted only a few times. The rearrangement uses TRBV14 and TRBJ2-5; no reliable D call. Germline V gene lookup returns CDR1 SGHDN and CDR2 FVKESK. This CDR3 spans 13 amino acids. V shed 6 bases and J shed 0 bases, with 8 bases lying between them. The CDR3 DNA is TGTGCCAGCAGATGGTCAAACCAAGAGACCCAGTACTTC. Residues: CASRWSNQETQYF.

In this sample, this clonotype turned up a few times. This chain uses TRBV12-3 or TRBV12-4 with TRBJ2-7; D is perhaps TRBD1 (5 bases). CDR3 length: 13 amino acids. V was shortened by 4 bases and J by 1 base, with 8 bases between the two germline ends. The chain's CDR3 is CASSWGRSYEQYF. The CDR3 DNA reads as TGTGCCAGCAGTTGGGGCAGATCCTACGAGCAGTACTTC.

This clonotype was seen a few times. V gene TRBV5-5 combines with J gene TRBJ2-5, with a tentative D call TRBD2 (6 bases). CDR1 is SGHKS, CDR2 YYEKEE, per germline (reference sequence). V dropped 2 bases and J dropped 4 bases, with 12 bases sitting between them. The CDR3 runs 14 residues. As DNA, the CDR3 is TGTGCCAGCAGCTTTCCCGGGAGTGGAGAGACCCAGTACTTC. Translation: CASSFPGSGETQYF.

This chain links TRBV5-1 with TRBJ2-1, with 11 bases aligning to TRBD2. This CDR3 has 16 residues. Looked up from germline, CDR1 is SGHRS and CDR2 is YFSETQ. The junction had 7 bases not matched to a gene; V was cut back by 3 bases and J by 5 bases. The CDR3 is CASSSAGLADHNEQFF. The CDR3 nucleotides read TGCGCCAGCAGCTCAGCGGGACTAGCGGACCACAATGAGCAGTTCTTC.

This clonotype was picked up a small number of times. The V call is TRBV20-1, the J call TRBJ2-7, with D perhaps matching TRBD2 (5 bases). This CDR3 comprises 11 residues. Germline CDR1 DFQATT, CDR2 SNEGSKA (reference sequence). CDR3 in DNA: TGCAAGCCCAGCGGTCCCTACGAGCAGTACTTC. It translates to CKPSGPYEQYF.

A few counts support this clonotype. In nucleotides, the CDR3 is TGTGCCAGCAGCTTCACCACACTAGCGGGAGAAACGGAGACCCAGTACTTC. It codes for CASSFTTLAGETETQYF. This chain uses TRBV7-9 with TRBJ2-5; 11 nucleotides line up with TRBD2. Germline loops: CDR1 SEHNR, CDR2 FQNEAQ (reference sequence). CDR3 length: 17 residues. The trim removed 3 bases at V and 5 bases at J, leaving 11 bases unmatched. Variable domain in full (rest from reference TRBV7-9 and TRBJ2-5): DTGVSQNPRHKITKRGQNVTFRCDPISEHNRLYWYRQTLGQGPEFLTYFQNEAQLEKSRLLSDRFSAERPKGSFSTLEIQRTEQGDSAMYLCASSFTTLAGETETQYFGPGTRLLVL.

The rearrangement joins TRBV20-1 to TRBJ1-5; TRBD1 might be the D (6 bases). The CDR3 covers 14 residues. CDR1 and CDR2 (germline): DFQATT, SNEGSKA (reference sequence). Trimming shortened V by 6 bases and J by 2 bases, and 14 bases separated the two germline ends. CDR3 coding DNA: TGCAGTGCGGCGAGGGCAGGGGGCAATCAGCCCCAGCATTTT. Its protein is CSAARAGGNQPQHF.

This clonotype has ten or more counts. The chain's CDR3 is CSHGENGYTF. The CDR3 DNA reads TGCAGCCACGGGGAGAATGGCTACACCTTC. This sequence joins TRBV29-1 and TRBJ1-2; no definite D call. Germline V gene lookup returns CDR1 SQVTM and CDR2 ANQGSEA. This CDR3 has 10 amino acids. V lost 8 bases and J lost 6, with 10 bases in between.

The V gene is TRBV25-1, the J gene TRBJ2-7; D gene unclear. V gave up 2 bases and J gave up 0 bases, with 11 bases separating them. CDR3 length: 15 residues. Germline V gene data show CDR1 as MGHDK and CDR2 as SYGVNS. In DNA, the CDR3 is TGTGCCAGCAGTGAAGACCCCCCGAGCTCCTACGAGCAGTACTTC. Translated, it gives CASSEDPPSSYEQYF.

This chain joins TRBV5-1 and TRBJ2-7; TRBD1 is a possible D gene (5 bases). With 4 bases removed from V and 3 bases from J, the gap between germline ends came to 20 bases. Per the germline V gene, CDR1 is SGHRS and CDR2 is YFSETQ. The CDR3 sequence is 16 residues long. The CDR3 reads CASSPGREFLYYEQYF. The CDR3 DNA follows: TGCGCCAGCAGCCCAGGCAGGGAATTTCTTTACTACGAGCAGTACTTC.

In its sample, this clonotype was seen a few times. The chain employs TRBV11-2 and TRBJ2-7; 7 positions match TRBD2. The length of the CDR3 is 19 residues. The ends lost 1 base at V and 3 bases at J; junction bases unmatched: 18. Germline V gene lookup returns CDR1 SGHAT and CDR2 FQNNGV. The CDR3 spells CASSLGRGGWAGEFYEQYF. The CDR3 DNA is TGTGCCAGCAGCTTAGGTCGGGGCGGTTGGGCGGGAGAGTTCTACGAGCAGTACTTC.

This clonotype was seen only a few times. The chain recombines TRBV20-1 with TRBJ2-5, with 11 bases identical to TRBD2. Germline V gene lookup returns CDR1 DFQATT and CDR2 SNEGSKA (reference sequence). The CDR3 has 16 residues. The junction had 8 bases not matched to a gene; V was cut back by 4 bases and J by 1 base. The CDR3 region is CSATTGLAGPQETQYF. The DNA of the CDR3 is TGCAGTGCTACTACCGGACTAGCGGGCCCCCAAGAGACCCAGTACTTC.

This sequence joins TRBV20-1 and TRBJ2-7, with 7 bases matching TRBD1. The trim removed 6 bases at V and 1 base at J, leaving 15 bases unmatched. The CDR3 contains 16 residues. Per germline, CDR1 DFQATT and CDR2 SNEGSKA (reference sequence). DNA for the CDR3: TGCAGTGCCTCGATAGGCGCAGGGGGACGTTCCTACGAGCAGTACTTC. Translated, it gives CSASIGAGGRSYEQYF.

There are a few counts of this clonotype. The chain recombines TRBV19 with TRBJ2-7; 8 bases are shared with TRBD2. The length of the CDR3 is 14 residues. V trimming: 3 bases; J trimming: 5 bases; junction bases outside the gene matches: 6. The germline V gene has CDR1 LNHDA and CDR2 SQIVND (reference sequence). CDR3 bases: TGTGCCAGTAGTATCCCTGGACTAGCAAACGAGCAGTACTTC. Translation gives CASSIPGLANEQYF.

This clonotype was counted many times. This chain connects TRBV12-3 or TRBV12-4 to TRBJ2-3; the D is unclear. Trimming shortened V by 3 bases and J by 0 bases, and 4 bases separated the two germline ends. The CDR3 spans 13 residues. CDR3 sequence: CASSLQSTDTQYF. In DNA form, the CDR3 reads TGTGCCAGCAGTTTGCAGAGCACAGATACGCAGTATTTT.

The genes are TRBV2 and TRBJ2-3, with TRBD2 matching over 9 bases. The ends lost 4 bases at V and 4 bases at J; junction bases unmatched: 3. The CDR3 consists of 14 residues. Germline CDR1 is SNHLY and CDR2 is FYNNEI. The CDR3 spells CASSVAGAADTQYF. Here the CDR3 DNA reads TGTGCCAGCAGTGTAGCGGGAGCTGCAGATACGCAGTATTTT.

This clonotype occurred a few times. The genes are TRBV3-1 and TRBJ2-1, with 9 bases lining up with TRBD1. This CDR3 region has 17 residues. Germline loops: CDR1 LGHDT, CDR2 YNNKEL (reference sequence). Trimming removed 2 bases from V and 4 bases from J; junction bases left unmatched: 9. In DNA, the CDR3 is TGTGCCAGCAGCCAACCCCCGGGACAGGGACTTTACAATGAGCAGTTCTTC. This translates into CASSQPPGQGLYNEQFF.

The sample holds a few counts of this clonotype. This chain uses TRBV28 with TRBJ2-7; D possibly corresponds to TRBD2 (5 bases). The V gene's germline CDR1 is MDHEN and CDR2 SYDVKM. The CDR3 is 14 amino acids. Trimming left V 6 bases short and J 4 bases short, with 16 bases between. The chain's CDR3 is CASSSPGSGYEQYF. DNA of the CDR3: TGTGCCAGCAGCTCGCCGGGATCGGGTTACGAGCAGTACTTC.

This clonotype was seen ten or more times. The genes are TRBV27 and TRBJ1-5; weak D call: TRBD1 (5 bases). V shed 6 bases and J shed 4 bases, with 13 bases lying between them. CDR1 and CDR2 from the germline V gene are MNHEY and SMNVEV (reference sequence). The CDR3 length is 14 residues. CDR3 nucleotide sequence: TGTGCCAGCAGCCCCCAGGGTATTAATCAGCCCCAGCATTTT. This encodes CASSPQGINQPQHF.

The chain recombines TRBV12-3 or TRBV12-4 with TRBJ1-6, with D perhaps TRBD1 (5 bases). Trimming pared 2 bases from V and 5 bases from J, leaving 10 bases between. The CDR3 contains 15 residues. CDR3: CASSLWGYDNSPLHF. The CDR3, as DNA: TGTGCCAGCAGTTTATGGGGCTATGATAATTCACCCCTCCACTTT.

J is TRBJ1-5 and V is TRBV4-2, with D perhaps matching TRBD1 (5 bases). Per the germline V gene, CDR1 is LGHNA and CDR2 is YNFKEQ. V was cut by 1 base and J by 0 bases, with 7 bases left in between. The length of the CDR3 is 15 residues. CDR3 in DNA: TGTGCCAGCAGCCAAGCCAGGGATAGCAATCAGCCCCAGCATTTT. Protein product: CASSQARDSNQPQHF.